The 27 T cell receptor beta chains in this list originate from one sample, sequenced in a study of beta chain features in type 1 diabetes. Expressed TCRB transcripts got sequenced, as all isolated RNA was reverse transcribed. Here immunoSEQ multiplex PCR was the method, and the copy in TCRdb shows in-frame clones only, minus some. The sample records about 150,000 clones, 8% to 13% being singletons. The sample comprised naive CD4+ T cells from blood. The receptors come from a man aged 18 to 29 in good health.

This clone has a handful of counts. The chain couples TRBV4-1 to TRBJ2-3; 15 bases agree with TRBD2. J lost 1 base, V lost 2 bases, and 4 bases had no gene match. The germline V gene has CDR1 MGHRA and CDR2 YSYEKL. This CDR3 has 18 residues. In nucleotides, the CDR3 is TGCGCCAGCAGCCAACTTGGACTAGCGGGGGGGGGCACAGATACGCAGTATTTT. It specifies CASSQLGLAGGGTDTQYF.

This clone was detected many times. The chain links TRBV6-6 to TRBJ1-2; 9 bases match TRBD1. Looked up from germline, CDR1 is MNHNY and CDR2 is SVGAGI (reference sequence). V was clipped by 6 bases and J by 6 bases; unmatched bases: 2. CDR3 size: 12 residues. The CDR3 nucleotides read TGTGCCAGCAGCGGGACAGGGAATGGCTACACCTTC. Translation gives CASSGTGNGYTF.

The J gene is TRBJ2-7, the V gene TRBV5-1; 8 bases agree with TRBD2. From germline, CDR1 is SGHRS and CDR2 YFSETQ. V shed 0 bases and J 4 bases; nucleotides not matched to a gene: 6. The CDR3 runs 15 residues. This chain's CDR3 is CASSLVPAGEYEQYF. The CDR3 DNA is TGCGCCAGCAGCTTGGTGCCAGCGGGGGAATACGAGCAGTACTTC.

This clone was seen at least ten times. DNA for the CDR3: TGCAGCGTTGTCGGACAAAACTATGGCTACACCTTC. Its translation is CSVVGQNYGYTF. V gene TRBV29-1 combines with J gene TRBJ1-2, with D maybe TRBD1 (5 bases). With 4 bases removed from V and 2 bases from J, the gap between germline ends came to 8 bases. The CDR3 consists of 12 residues. Germline-derived CDR1 and CDR2 are SQVTM and ANQGSEA.

This clone came up a few times. V usage is TRBV21-1 and J usage is TRBJ2-6; the D call of TRBD2 is as the table states it, not checked on the DNA. TRBV21-1 is labeled a pseudogene. This CDR3 has 19 residues. The CDR3: CASSKALRESNSGANVLTF. In nucleotides, the CDR3 is TGTGCCAGCAGCAAAGCGCTCCGGGAATCTAACTCTGGGGCCAACGTCCTGACTTTC.

This clone was detected many times. The chain carries TRBV4-3 and TRBJ2-1; 7 bases match TRBD2. CDR3 length equals 16 residues. The V gene's germline CDR1 is LGHNA and CDR2 YSLEER. Trimming removed 3 bases from V and 8 bases from J; junction bases left unmatched: 13. The CDR3 sequence: CASSQVGLVGRYEQFF. CDR3 sequence (DNA): TGCGCCAGCAGCCAGGTAGGACTAGTCGGACGGTATGAGCAGTTCTTC.

The sample holds a few counts of this clone. The rearrangement uses TRBV7-2 and TRBJ1-5; TRBD1 is a possible D gene (6 bases). The CDR3 spans 15 residues. The V end was cut by 2 bases, the J end by 3 bases, with 11 bases between. Germline values: CDR1 SGHTA, CDR2 FQGNSA. The CDR3 region is CASSLPGQINQPQHF. CDR3 nucleotide sequence: TGTGCCAGCAGCTTACCGGGACAAATCAATCAGCCCCAGCATTTT.

The chain links TRBV5-5 to TRBJ2-2, with 7 bases fitting TRBD1. The ends lost 2 bases at V and 1 base at J; junction bases unmatched: 2. From germline, CDR1 is SGHKS and CDR2 YYEKEE (reference sequence). The CDR3 is made up of 15 amino acids. The CDR3 DNA follows: TGTGCCAGCAGCTTAGGGACAGAGAACACCGGGGAGCTGTTTTTT. Translation: CASSLGTENTGELFF.

The chain employs TRBV6-5 and TRBJ2-7, with D possibly TRBD1 on 6 matching bases. The CDR3 covers 13 residues. Germline V gene sequence: CDR1 MNHEY, CDR2 SVGAGI. With 6 bases removed from V and 4 bases from J, the gap between germline ends came to 13 bases. The CDR3, as DNA: TGTGCCAGCAGGCGACAGGCACCATACGAGCAGTACTTC. Protein product: CASRRQAPYEQYF.

V usage is TRBV5-4 and J usage is TRBJ1-2; 8 nucleotides line up with TRBD1. The CDR3 has 11 residues. Germline CDR1 SGHNT, CDR2 YYREEE (reference sequence). The V gene end was trimmed by 3 bases and the J gene end by 8 bases; junction bases not matched to a gene: 0. The CDR3 DNA reads as TGTGCCAGCAGCTCAGGGGGCGGCTACACCTTC. Encoded protein: CASSSGGGYTF.

This clone has more than one count but fewer than ten. This sequence joins TRBV6-1 and TRBJ2-7, with 7 bases matching TRBD1. The V gene end was trimmed by 5 bases and the J gene end by 1 base; junction bases not matched to a gene: 8. CDR3 length: 15 residues. The V gene's germline CDR1 is MNHNS and CDR2 SASEGT. The CDR3 bases are TGTGCCAGCAGTCCTGGGACAGCCGCTTCCTACGAGCAGTACTTC. It encodes CASSPGTAASYEQYF.

This clone has only a few counts. The chain is built from TRBV7-9 and TRBJ1-5; possibly TRBD1 for D (6 bases). The CDR3 contains 15 residues. Germline V gene lookup returns CDR1 SEHNR and CDR2 FQNEAQ (reference sequence). V was cut by 1 base and J by 7 bases, with 14 bases left in between. The CDR3 DNA follows: TGTGCCAGCAGCTTAGACGGGGGGGCAGGGCAGCCCCAGCATTTT. Its protein product is CASSLDGGAGQPQHF.

V is TRBV11-2 and J is TRBJ1-4, with 7 bases identical to TRBD1. The CDR3 sequence is 17 residues long. Germline loops: CDR1 SGHAT, CDR2 FQNNGV. The ends lost 5 bases at V and 5 bases at J; junction bases unmatched: 14. CDR3 bases: TGTGCCAGCAGCCTCATCCGCGGGGGGACAGAGAATGAAAAACTGTTTTTT. It yields the protein CASSLIRGGTENEKLFF. The full variable domain, rest sourced from reference TRBV11-2 and TRBJ1-4, is EAGVAQSPRYKIIEKRQSVAFWCNPISGHATLYWYQQILGQGPKLLIQFQNNGVVDDSQLPKDRFSAERLKGVDSTLKIQPAKLEDSAVYLCASSLIRGGTENEKLFFGSGTQLSVL.

This clone was detected a few times. The chain employs TRBV7-2 and TRBJ2-6; a possible D gene is TRBD2 (7 bases). The V end was cut by 10 bases, the J end by 2 bases, with 15 bases between. Germline CDR1 reads SGHTA; CDR2 reads FQGNSA. The CDR3 is made up of 15 amino acids. For the CDR3, the DNA is TGTGCCACCTCAAGGGAGGGGGCTGGGGCCAACGTCCTGACTTTC. Its translation is CATSREGAGANVLTF.

The chain recombines TRBV5-1 with TRBJ2-5; D is perhaps TRBD1 (6 bases). The CDR3 length is 14 residues. The V gene's germline CDR1 is SGHRS and CDR2 YFSETQ. Trimming shortened V by 3 bases and J by 3 bases, and 12 bases separated the two germline ends. The CDR3 nucleotides read TGCGCCAGCAGCTCCCCCAGGGGTGAAGAGACCCAGTACTTC. It encodes CASSSPRGEETQYF.

This clone was seen a few times. This chain uses TRBV9 with TRBJ2-1; 13 bases are shared with TRBD2. The length of the CDR3 is 15 residues. The germline V gene encodes CDR1 SGDLS and CDR2 YYNGEE. V lost 3 bases and J lost 6; bases outside the gene matches: 3. The CDR3 bases are TGTGCCAGCAGCGAGGGACTAGCGGGGCGCAATGAGCAGTTCTTC. Translated: CASSEGLAGRNEQFF.

This clone appeared a few times. This chain uses TRBV14 with TRBJ2-1, with no clear D. The germline V and J ends were trimmed by 0 bases and 7 bases, with 22 bases remaining between them. CDR3 length: 18 amino acids. CDR1 is SGHDN, CDR2 FVKESK, per germline. CDR3 in amino acids: CASSQDSVSITPRNEQFF. CDR3 sequence (DNA): TGTGCCAGCAGCCAAGATTCGGTTAGCATTACACCAAGGAATGAGCAGTTCTTC.

This clone was counted only a few times. The chain carries TRBV14 and TRBJ1-2, with a weak D call TRBD1 (6 bases). With 0 bases removed from V and 7 bases from J, the gap between germline ends came to 6 bases. In germline, CDR1 is SGHDN, CDR2 FVKESK. This CDR3 contains 12 residues. The CDR3 loop is CASSQEGGGYTF. The CDR3 region has the DNA TGTGCCAGCAGCCAAGAAGGGGGTGGCTACACCTTC. The full variable domain, its missing parts supplied by reference TRBV14 and TRBJ1-2, is EAGVTQFPSHSVIEKGQTVTLRCDPISGHDNLYWYRRVMGKEIKFLLHFVKESKQDESGMPNNRFLAERTGGTYSTLKVQPAELEDSGVYFCASSQEGGGYTFGSGTRLTVV.

This clone has a count of ten or more. The V and J genes are TRBV13 and TRBJ2-7; maybe TRBD2 (5 bases). CDR3 length: 14 residues. V was pared by 0 bases and J by 3 bases, with 9 bases between. Germline lookup yields CDR1 PRHDT and CDR2 FYEKMQ (reference sequence). The CDR3 nucleotides read TGTGCCAGCAGCTTAGGCCCGGCGGGCTACGAGCAGTACTTC. Protein sequence: CASSLGPAGYEQYF.

This chain joins TRBV7-3 and TRBJ2-7, with 10 positions matching TRBD1. The CDR3 consists of 14 residues. Losses at the gene ends were 6 bases for V and 9 bases for J; bases not matched to a gene: 11. CDR1 is SGHTA, CDR2 FQGTGA, per germline. The CDR3 protein is CASSSGQGDKGQYF. Written as DNA, the CDR3 is TGTGCCAGCAGTTCTGGACAGGGGGACAAGGGGCAGTACTTC.

The chain joins TRBV27 to TRBJ2-7; tentatively, D is TRBD1 (6 bases). This CDR3 spans 15 amino acids. Per germline, CDR1 MNHEY and CDR2 SMNVEV (reference sequence). The V gene lost 2 bases and the J gene lost 4 bases, with 15 bases spanning the gap. The CDR3 loop reads CASSLQTGSSYEQYF. CDR3 nucleotide sequence: TGTGCCAGCAGTTTACAAACAGGGTCATCGTACGAGCAGTACTTC.

The table lists this clone with many counts. The chain recombines TRBV18 with TRBJ2-7; a possible D gene is TRBD1 (5 bases). The CDR3 is 13 residues long. Trimming took 2 bases from V and 0 from J, leaving 5 bases between them. The germline gives CDR1 KGHSH, CDR2 LQKENI. CDR3 region: CASSPDSSYEQYF. For the CDR3, the DNA is TGTGCCAGCTCACCAGACAGCTCCTACGAGCAGTACTTC.

This chain joins TRBV6-1 and TRBJ1-6; 7 nucleotides match TRBD1. After removal of 4 bases from V and 9 bases from J, the junction contained 12 bases not matched to a gene. Germline CDR1 reads MNHNS; CDR2 reads SASEGT. This CDR3 contains 16 residues. CDR3 DNA sequence: TGTGCCAGCAGTGGACCTAGACAGGGCTGGGGTTCACCCCTCCACTTT. This sequence encodes CASSGPRQGWGSPLHF.

This clone has a handful of counts. The chain uses TRBV12-2 and TRBJ2-2; the table assigns TRBD2, which was not confirmed against the DNA. TRBV12-2 is shown as a pseudogene. The CDR3 length is 17 residues. The CDR3 reads CASRPRREGGNTGELFF. The CDR3 nucleotides read TGTGCAAGTCGCCCCCGGCGGGAGGGCGGCAACACCGGGGAGCTGTTTTTT.

This clone was seen a handful of times. The CDR3 protein is CASSQDSRAQPQHF. The CDR3 DNA is TGCGCCAGCAGCCAAGATAGCAGGGCTCAGCCCCAGCATTTT. The chain employs TRBV4-3 and TRBJ1-5; D might be TRBD1 (5 bases). This CDR3 spans 14 amino acids. The germline V gene encodes CDR1 LGHNA and CDR2 YSLEER. V lost 0 bases to trimming and J lost 6 bases, with 9 bases between them.

The V and J genes are TRBV7-2 and TRBJ2-7; the match to TRBD2 covers 7 bases. Germline loops: CDR1 SGHTA, CDR2 FQGNSA. This CDR3 comprises 13 residues. With 4 bases clipped from V and 5 bases from J, the junction kept 5 bases outside the gene matches. The CDR3 sequence is CASSYMGGNEQYF. As DNA, the CDR3 is TGTGCCAGCAGCTATATGGGGGGGAACGAGCAGTACTTC.

The J gene is TRBJ1-1, the V gene TRBV5-1, with 8 bases lining up with TRBD1. CDR3 length: 14 amino acids. Germline-derived CDR1 and CDR2 are SGHRS and YFSETQ. J was trimmed by 4 bases and V by 3 bases; bases with no gene match: 5. CDR3 protein: CASSSGQGGTEAFF. The DNA of the CDR3 is TGCGCCAGCAGCTCCGGACAGGGCGGCACTGAAGCTTTCTTT. Together with reference TRBV5-1 and TRBJ1-1, the CDR3 gives the full variable domain: KAGVTQTPRYLIKTRGQQVTLSCSPISGHRSVSWYQQTPGQGLQFLFEYFSETQRNKGNFPGRFSGRQFSNSRSEMNVSTLELGDSALYLCASSSGQGGTEAFFGQGTRLTVV.